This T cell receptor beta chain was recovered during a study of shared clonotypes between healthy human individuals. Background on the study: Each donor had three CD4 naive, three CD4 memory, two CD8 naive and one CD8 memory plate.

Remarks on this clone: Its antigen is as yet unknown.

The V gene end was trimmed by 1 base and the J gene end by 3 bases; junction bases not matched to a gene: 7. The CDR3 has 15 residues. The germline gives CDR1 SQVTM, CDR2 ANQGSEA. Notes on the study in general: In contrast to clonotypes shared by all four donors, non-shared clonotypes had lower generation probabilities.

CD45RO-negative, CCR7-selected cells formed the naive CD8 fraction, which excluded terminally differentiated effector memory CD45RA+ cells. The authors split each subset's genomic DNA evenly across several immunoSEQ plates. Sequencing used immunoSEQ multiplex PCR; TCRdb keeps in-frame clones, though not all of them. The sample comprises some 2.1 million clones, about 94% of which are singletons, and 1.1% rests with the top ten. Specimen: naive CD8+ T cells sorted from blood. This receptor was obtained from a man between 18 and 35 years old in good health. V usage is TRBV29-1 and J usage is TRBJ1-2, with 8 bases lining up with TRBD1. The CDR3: CSVEGTGKGYYGYTF. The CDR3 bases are TGCAGCGTTGAAGGGACAGGGAAGGGCTACTATGGCTACACCTTC.